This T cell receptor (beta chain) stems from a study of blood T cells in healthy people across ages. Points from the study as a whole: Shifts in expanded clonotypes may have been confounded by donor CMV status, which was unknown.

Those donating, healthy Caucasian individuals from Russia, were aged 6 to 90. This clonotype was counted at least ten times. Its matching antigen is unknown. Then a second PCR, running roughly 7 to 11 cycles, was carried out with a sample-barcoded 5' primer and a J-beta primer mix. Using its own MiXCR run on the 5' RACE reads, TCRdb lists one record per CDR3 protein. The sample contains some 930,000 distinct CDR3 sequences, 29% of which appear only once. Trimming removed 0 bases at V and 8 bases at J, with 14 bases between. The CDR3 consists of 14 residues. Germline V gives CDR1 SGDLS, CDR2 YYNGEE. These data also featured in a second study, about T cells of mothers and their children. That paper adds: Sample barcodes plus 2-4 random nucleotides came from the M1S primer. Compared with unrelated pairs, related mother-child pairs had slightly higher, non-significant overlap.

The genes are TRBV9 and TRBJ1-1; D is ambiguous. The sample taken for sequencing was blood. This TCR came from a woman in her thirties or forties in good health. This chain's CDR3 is CASSVEWDLREAFF. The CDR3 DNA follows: TGTGCCAGCAGCGTAGAGTGGGATTTGCGCGAAGCTTTCTTT.